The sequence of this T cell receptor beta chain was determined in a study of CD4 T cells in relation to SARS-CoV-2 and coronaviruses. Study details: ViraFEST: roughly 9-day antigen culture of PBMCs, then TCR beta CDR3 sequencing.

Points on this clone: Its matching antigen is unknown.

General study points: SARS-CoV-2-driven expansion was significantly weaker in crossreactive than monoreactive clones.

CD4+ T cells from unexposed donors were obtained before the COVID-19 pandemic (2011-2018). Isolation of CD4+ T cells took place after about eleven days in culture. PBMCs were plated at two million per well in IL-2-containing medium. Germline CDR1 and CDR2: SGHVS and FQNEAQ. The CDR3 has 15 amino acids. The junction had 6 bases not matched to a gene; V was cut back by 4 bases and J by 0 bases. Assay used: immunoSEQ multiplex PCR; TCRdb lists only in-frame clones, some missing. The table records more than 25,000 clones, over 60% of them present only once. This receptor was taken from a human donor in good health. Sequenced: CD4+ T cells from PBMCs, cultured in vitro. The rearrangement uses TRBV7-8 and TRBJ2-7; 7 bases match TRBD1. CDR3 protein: CASSSETGPSYEQYF. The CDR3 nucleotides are TGTGCCAGCAGCTCGGAGACAGGGCCCTCCTACGAGCAGTACTTC.